Listed here are 17 T cell receptor beta chains from one sample, sequenced in a study of beta chain features in type 1 diabetes. Isolated RNA was reverse transcribed in full, so expressed TCRB transcripts were sequenced. Sequenced by immunoSEQ multiplex PCR; TCRdb stores in-frame clones only, minus some. Among fewer than 250,000 clones, about 10% were seen once, and the ten largest hold 0.034%. The sample taken for sequencing was naive CD4+ T cells from blood. The receptors stem from a woman in her late teens or twenties in good health.

V and J are TRBV27 and TRBJ2-7, with D perhaps matching TRBD2 (6 bases). The CDR3 contains 14 residues. Germline V gene data show CDR1 as MNHEY and CDR2 as SMNVEV (reference sequence). V gave up 4 bases and J gave up 3 bases, with 13 bases separating them. This CDR3 reads CASSSLPGSYEQYF. CDR3 DNA sequence: TGTGCCAGCAGTTCGCTCCCCGGGAGCTACGAGCAGTACTTC.

This clone was seen more than once but under ten times. The chain links TRBV30 to TRBJ2-7, with a tentative D call TRBD2 (6 bases). With 6 bases removed from V and 4 bases from J, the gap between germline ends came to 13 bases. Germline V gene data show CDR1 as GTSNPN and CDR2 as SVGIG (reference sequence). The CDR3 consists of 12 residues. The CDR3 DNA reads as TGTGCCTGCTCGTGGGGGGAATACGAGCAGTACTTC. This translates into CACSWGEYEQYF.

The rearrangement uses TRBV6-5 and TRBJ1-1; D is unclear. Germline V gives CDR1 MNHEY, CDR2 SVGAGI. The CDR3 length is 13 residues. V was trimmed by 6 bases and J by 1 base, leaving 9 bases between them. CDR3 loop: CASRIIRNTEAFF. CDR3 bases: TGTGCCAGCAGGATCATTAGGAACACTGAAGCTTTCTTT.

The J gene is TRBJ2-3, the V gene TRBV6-1; 9 bases are shared with TRBD2. Germline lookup yields CDR1 MNHNS and CDR2 SASEGT. The CDR3 has 14 amino acids. With 6 bases clipped from V and 5 bases from J, the junction kept 6 bases outside the gene matches. The CDR3 reads CASSPGLARDTQYF. The DNA of the CDR3 is TGTGCCAGCAGCCCGGGACTAGCACGAGATACGCAGTATTTT.

This clone was counted between two and nine times. In nucleotides, the CDR3 is TGTGCCAGCAGCGCAGCGGGAGTCGGGACAGATACGCAGTATTTT. Its translation: CASSAAGVGTDTQYF. The V call is TRBV7-6, the J call TRBJ2-3; 8 bases are shared with TRBD2. J lost 3 bases, V lost 5 bases, and 7 bases had no gene match. Germline V CDR1 and CDR2: SGHVS, FNYEAQ. This CDR3 region has 15 residues.

This clone was observed a few times. This rearrangement joins TRBV6-5 to TRBJ2-1; 11 nucleotides align to TRBD2. The CDR3 covers 16 residues. V lost 0 bases to trimming and J lost 8 bases; unmatched junction nucleotides: 6. The V gene's germline CDR1 is MNHEY and CDR2 SVGAGI. The chain's CDR3 is CASSYSFLAGGYEQFF. For the CDR3, the DNA is TGTGCCAGCAGTTACTCGTTCCTAGCGGGAGGATATGAGCAGTTCTTC.

This clone has just a few counts. This sequence joins TRBV6-1 and TRBJ1-1, with 7 bases fitting TRBD1. The germline V gene has CDR1 MNHNS and CDR2 SASEGT. V lost 4 bases, J lost 1 base, and 3 bases stayed unmatched. This CDR3 comprises 14 residues. The DNA for the CDR3 is TGTGCCAGCAGTGGGGGGACAGCGAACACTGAAGCTTTCTTT. Translating it yields CASSGGTANTEAFF.

This clone has just a few counts. This chain links TRBV5-4 with TRBJ2-7; D may be TRBD2 (5 bases). CDR3 size: 15 residues. V lost 1 base, J lost 4 bases, and 15 bases lay in between. Per germline, CDR1 SGHNT and CDR2 YYREEE (reference sequence). CDR3 region: CASSLKNPGGYEQYF. The DNA of the CDR3 is TGTGCCAGCAGCTTGAAAAACCCTGGCGGGTACGAGCAGTACTTC.

This clone was seen only a few times. The V call is TRBV25-1, the J call TRBJ2-2; weak D call: TRBD1 (6 bases). Between the trimmed V and J ends, which lost 4 bases and 8 bases, there was a span of 17 bases. Germline-derived CDR1 and CDR2 are MGHDK and SYGVNS. The CDR3 is 15 amino acids. The DNA for the CDR3 is TGTGCCAGCAGTGTACAGCAGGGGTCTCCGGGGGAGCTGTTTTTT. It codes for CASSVQQGSPGELFF.

This clone was counted only a few times. The rearrangement joins TRBV21-1 to TRBJ2-7; TRBD2 was called by the table and not checked on the DNA. TRBV21-1 is termed a pseudogene. The CDR3 length is 15 residues. In DNA, the CDR3 is TGTGCCAGCAGGGGACTAGCGGGACCCCTCCTCGAGCAGTACTTC. The encoded protein is CASRGLAGPLLEQYF.

Only a few counts were recorded for this clone. V and J are TRBV5-4 and TRBJ2-1; D uncertain. Between the trimmed V and J ends, which lost 0 bases and 8 bases, there was a span of 3 bases. The CDR3 has 11 residues. Germline V lookup: CDR1 SGHNT, CDR2 YYREEE (reference sequence). The CDR3 sequence: CASSLEHEQFF. DNA of the CDR3: TGTGCCAGCAGCTTGGAGCATGAGCAGTTCTTC.

The chain uses TRBV30 and TRBJ1-1, with unresolved D. Germline V gene data show CDR1 as GTSNPN and CDR2 as SVGIG (reference sequence). This CDR3 comprises 17 residues. V shed 0 bases and J shed 1 base, with 18 bases lying between them. CDR3 region: CAWSVPQPRLWNTEAFF. CDR3 DNA: TGTGCCTGGAGTGTACCCCAACCGAGGCTTTGGAACACTGAAGCTTTCTTT.

The J gene is TRBJ2-2, the V gene TRBV5-1; 11 positions agree with TRBD1. The germline gives CDR1 SGHRS, CDR2 YFSETQ. CDR3 length: 15 amino acids. After removal of 4 bases from V and 10 bases from J, the junction contained 9 bases not matched to a gene. CDR3 bases: TGCGCCAGCAGCGCGGGACAGGGGGAAAGTTTGGAGCTGTTTTTT. This gives the protein CASSAGQGESLELFF.

This clone has more than one count but fewer than ten. The CDR3 loop reads CASSGTGTGNTEAFF. The DNA of the CDR3 is TGTGCCAGCAGCGGTACCGGGACAGGGAACACTGAAGCTTTCTTT. The chain employs TRBV5-4 and TRBJ1-1; 8 nucleotides agree with TRBD1. The CDR3 contains 15 residues. Germline values: CDR1 SGHNT, CDR2 YYREEE (reference sequence). V gave up 4 bases and J gave up 1 base; unmatched junction bases: 6.

The chain is built from TRBV6-1 and TRBJ2-5; tentative D call: TRBD1 (6 bases). Trimming stripped 8 bases from V and 5 bases from J, with 18 bases between. The CDR3 sequence is 14 residues long. Germline V lookup: CDR1 MNHNS, CDR2 SASEGT. In nucleotides, the CDR3 is TGTGCCAGCGGGGGCAGGGCATTAATGGAGACCCAGTACTTC. It translates to CASGGRALMETQYF.

CDR3 nucleotides: TGTGCCAGCAGTGAAGCGGCCACTGAAGCTTTCTTT. Translated, it gives CASSEAATEAFF. The chain carries TRBV6-1 and TRBJ1-1; D gene ambiguous. V was clipped by 0 bases and J by 4 bases, with 3 bases between them. The CDR3 runs 12 residues. Germline-derived CDR1 and CDR2 are MNHNS and SASEGT.

A few counts support this clone. The chain joins TRBV30 to TRBJ1-1; D not resolved. CDR1 is GTSNPN, CDR2 SVGIG, per germline (reference sequence). The CDR3 totals 13 residues. V gave up 0 bases and J gave up 1 base, with 6 bases separating them. The CDR3 loop reads CAWSVHRNTEAFF. CDR3 coding DNA: TGTGCCTGGAGTGTACACAGGAACACTGAAGCTTTCTTT.